This paragraph covers one TCR beta chain sequence. Antigen specificity is unknown. After removal of 3 bases from V and 5 bases from J, the junction contained 7 bases not matched to a gene. This CDR3 contains 14 residues. The V gene's germline CDR1 is SGDLS and CDR2 YYNGEE. Amplification used 60 Vbeta primers and 13 Jbeta primers. The table came from immunoSEQ multiplex PCR; TCRdb's copy has only in-frame clones and leaves some out. Altogether tens of thousands of clones are present, almost 85% being singletons, with the ten largest covering approximately 2.9%. This specimen comes from a study of cytomegalovirus exposure and HLA in healthy donors. The study, taken as a whole, reports: Among CMV-associated TCR beta chains, most appeared HLA-restricted in a later analysis. Presence/absence analyses treated sequencing depth as roughly uniform across donors.

Sequenced: PBMCs. This receptor was taken from a middle-aged man in good health and CMV-seronegative. The rearrangement links TRBV9 to TRBJ2-5; 7 bases fit TRBD1. The CDR3 nucleotides are TGTGCCAGCAGCGCCGGGACGGGACAGGAGACCCAGTACTTC. As protein: CASSAGTGQETQYF.